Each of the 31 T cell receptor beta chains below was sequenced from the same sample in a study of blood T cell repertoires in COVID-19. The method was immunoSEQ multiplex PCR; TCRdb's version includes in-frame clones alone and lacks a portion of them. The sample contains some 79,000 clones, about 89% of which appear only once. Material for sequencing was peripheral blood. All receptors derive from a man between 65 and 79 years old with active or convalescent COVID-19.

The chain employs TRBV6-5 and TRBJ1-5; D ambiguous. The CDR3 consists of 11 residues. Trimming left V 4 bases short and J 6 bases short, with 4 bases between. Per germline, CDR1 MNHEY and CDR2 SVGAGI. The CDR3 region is CASSSGQPQHF. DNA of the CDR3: TGTGCCAGCAGTTCCGGTCAGCCCCAGCATTTT.

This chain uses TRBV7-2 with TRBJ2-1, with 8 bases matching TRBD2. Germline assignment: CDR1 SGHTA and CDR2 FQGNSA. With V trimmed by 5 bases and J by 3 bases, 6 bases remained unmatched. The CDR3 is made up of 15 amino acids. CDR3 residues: CASSVGLASYNEQFF. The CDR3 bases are TGTGCCAGCAGCGTCGGACTAGCTAGCTACAATGAGCAGTTCTTC.

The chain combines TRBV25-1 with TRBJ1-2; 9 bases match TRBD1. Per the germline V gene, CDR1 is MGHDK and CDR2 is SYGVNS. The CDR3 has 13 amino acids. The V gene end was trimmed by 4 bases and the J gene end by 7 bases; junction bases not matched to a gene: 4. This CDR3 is CASSGGTGFGYTF. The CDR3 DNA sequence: TGTGCCAGCAGTGGGGGGACAGGGTTTGGCTACACCTTC.

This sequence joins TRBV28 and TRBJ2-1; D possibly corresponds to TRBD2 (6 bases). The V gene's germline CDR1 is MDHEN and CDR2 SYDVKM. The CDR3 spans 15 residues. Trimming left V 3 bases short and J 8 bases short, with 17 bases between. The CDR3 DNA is TGTGCCAGCAGTTTGGTCGGGCGGGGACGGCATGAGCAGTTCTTC. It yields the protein CASSLVGRGRHEQFF.

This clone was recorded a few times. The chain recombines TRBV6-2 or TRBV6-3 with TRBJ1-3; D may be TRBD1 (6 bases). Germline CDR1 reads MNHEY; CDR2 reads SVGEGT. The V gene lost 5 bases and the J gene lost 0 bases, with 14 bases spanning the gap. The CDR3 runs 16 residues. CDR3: CASSKMTGASGNTIYF. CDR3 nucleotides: TGTGCCAGCAGTAAAATGACAGGCGCCTCTGGAAACACCATATATTTT.

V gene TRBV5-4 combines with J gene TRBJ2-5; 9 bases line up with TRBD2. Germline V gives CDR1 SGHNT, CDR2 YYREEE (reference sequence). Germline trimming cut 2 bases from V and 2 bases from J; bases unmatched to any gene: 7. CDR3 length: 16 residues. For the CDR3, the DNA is TGTGCCAGCAGCTTACCCGGACTAGCGAGGCAAGAGACCCAGTACTTC. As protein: CASSLPGLARQETQYF.

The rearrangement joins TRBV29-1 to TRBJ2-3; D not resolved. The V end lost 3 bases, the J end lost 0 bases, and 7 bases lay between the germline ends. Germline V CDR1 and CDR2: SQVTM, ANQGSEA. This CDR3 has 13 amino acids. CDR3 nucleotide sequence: TGCAGCGTTGAGGGCCCTAGCACAGATACGCAGTATTTT. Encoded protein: CSVEGPSTDTQYF.

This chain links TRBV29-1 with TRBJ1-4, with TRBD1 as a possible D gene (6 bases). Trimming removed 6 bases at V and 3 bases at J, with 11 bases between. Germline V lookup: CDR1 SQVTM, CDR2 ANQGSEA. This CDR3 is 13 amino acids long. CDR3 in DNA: TGCAGCGTCGCACAGGGTCCTAATGAAAAACTGTTTTTT. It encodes CSVAQGPNEKLFF.

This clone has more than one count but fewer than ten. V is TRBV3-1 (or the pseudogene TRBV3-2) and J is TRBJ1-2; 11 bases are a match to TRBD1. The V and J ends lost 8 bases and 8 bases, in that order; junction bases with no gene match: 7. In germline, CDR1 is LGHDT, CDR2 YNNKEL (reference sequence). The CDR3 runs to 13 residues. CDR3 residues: CASPRTGGSGYTF. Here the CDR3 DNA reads TGTGCCAGCCCTAGGACAGGGGGCAGCGGCTACACCTTC.

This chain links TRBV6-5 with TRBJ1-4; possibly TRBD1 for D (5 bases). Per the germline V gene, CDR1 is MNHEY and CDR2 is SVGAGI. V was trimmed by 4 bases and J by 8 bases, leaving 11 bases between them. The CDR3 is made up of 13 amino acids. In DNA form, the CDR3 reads TGTGCCAGCAGTTTGACAGTGAGGGAAAAACTGTTTTTT. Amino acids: CASSLTVREKLFF.

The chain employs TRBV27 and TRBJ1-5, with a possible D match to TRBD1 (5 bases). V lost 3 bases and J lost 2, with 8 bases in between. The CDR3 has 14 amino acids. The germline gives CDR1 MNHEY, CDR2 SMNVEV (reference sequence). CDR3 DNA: TGTGCCAGCAGTTTTAGGGGCGGCAATCAGCCCCAGCATTTT. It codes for CASSFRGGNQPQHF.

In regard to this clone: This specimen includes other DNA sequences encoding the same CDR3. This CDR3 reads CASSFGTGPYEQYF. As DNA, the CDR3 is TGTGCCAGCAGCTTTGGGACAGGTCCCTACGAGCAGTACTTC. V is TRBV7-9 and J is TRBJ2-7; 8 nucleotides match TRBD1. Germline CDR1 and CDR2: SEHNR and FQNEAQ (reference sequence). V shed 3 bases and J 2 bases; nucleotides not matched to a gene: 3. The CDR3 is 14 residues long.

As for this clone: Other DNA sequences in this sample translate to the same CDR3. The CDR3 region is CASSSGQGDTEAFF. The CDR3 nucleotides are TGTGCCAGCAGTTCGGGACAGGGCGACACTGAAGCTTTCTTT. The chain combines TRBV28 with TRBJ1-1, with 9 bases aligning to TRBD1. J was trimmed by 3 bases and V by 4 bases; bases with no gene match: 3. The germline V gene encodes CDR1 MDHEN and CDR2 SYDVKM. This CDR3 has 14 amino acids. Together with reference TRBV28 and TRBJ1-1, the CDR3 gives the full variable domain: DVKVTQSSRYLVKRTGEKVFLECVQDMDHENMFWYRQDPGLGLRLIYFSYDVKMKEKGDIPEGYSVSREKKERFSLILESASTNQTSMYLCASSSGQGDTEAFFGQGTRLTVV.

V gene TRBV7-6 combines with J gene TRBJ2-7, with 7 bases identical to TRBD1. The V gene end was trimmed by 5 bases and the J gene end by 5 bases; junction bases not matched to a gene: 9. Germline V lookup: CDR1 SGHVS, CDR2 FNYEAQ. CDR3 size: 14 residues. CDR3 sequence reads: CASSQQGSGDEQYF. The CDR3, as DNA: TGTGCCAGCAGCCAACAGGGGAGTGGGGACGAGCAGTACTTC.

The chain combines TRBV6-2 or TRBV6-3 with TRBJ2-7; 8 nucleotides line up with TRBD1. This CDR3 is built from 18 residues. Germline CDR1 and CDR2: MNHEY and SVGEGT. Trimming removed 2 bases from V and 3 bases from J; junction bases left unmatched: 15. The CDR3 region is CASSYPTVRQGRIYEQYF. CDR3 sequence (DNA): TGTGCCAGCAGTTACCCAACCGTTAGACAGGGGAGAATCTACGAGCAGTACTTC.

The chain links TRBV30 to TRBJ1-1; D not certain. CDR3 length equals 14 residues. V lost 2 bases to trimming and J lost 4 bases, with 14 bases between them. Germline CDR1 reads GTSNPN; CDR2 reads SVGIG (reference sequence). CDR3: CAWSRGPMGTEAFF. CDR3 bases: TGTGCCTGGAGTAGAGGTCCGATGGGCACTGAAGCTTTCTTT.

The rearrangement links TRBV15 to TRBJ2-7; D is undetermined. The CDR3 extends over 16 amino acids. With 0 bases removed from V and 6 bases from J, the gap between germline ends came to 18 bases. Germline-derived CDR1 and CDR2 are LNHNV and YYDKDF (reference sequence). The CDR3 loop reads CATSRDNANTFREQYF. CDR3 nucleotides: TGTGCCACCAGCAGAGATAATGCCAACACATTTCGCGAGCAGTACTTC.

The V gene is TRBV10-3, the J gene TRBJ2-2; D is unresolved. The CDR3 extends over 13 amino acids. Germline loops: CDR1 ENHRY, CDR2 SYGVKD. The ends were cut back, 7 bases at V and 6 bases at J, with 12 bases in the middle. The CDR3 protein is CAIKAVEAGELFF. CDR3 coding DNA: TGTGCCATCAAGGCGGTGGAAGCCGGGGAGCTGTTTTTT.

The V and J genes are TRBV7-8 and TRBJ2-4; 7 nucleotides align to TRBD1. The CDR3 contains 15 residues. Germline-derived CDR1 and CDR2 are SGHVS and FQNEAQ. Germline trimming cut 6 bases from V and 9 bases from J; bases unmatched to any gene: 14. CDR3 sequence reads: CASSKHGQVDGIQYF. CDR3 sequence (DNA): TGTGCCAGCAGTAAACATGGACAGGTCGATGGCATTCAGTACTTC.

The CDR3 is CASRTLFNQPQHF. DNA of the CDR3: TGTGCCAGCAGGACTCTATTCAATCAGCCCCAGCATTTT. This chain links TRBV28 with TRBJ1-5; D gene uncertain. In germline, CDR1 is MDHEN, CDR2 SYDVKM. This CDR3 comprises 13 residues. Trimming stripped 6 bases from V and 3 bases from J, with 9 bases between.

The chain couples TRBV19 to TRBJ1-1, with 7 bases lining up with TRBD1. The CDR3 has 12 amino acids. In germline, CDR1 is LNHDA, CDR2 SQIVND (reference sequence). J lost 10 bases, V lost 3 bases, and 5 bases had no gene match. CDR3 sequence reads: CASSIADRRAFF. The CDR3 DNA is TGTGCCAGTAGTATTGCGGACAGGAGAGCTTTCTTT.

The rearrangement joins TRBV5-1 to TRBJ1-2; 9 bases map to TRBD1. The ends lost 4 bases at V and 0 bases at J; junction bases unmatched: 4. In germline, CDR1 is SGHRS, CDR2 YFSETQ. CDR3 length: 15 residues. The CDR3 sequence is CASSLGTGTNYGYTF. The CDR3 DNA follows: TGCGCCAGCAGCCTCGGGACAGGGACTAACTATGGCTACACCTTC.

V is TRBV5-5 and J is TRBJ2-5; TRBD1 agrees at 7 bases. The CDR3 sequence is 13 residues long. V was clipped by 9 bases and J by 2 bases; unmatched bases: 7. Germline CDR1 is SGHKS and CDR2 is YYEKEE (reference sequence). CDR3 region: CATAGTAQETQYF. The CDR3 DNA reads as TGTGCCACCGCCGGGACAGCACAAGAGACCCAGTACTTC.

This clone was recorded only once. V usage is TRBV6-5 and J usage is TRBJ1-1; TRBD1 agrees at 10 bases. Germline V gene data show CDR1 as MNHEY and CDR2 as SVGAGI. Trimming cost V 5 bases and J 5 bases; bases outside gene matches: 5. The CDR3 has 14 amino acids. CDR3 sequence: CASSTTGGWTEAFF. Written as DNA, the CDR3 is TGTGCCAGCAGTACGACAGGGGGCTGGACTGAAGCTTTCTTT.

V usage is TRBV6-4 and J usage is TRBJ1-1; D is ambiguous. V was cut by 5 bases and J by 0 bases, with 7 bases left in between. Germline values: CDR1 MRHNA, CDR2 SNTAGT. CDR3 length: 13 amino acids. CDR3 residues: CASSTQMNTEAFF. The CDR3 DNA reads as TGTGCCAGCAGTACACAGATGAACACTGAAGCTTTCTTT.

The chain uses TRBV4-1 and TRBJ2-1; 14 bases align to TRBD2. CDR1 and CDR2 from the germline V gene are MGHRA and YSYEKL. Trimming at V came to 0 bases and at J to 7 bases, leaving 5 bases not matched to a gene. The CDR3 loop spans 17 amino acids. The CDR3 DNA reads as TGCGCCAGCAGCCAAGATGTGACTAGCGGGAGGGGAAATGAGCAGTTCTTC. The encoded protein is CASSQDVTSGRGNEQFF.

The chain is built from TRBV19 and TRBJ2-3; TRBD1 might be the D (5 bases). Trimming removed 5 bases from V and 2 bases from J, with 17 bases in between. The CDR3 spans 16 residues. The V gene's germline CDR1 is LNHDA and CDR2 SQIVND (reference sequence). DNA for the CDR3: TGTGCCAGTAGTGGCGGATCCTGGACACACACAGATACGCAGTATTTT. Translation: CASSGGSWTHTDTQYF.

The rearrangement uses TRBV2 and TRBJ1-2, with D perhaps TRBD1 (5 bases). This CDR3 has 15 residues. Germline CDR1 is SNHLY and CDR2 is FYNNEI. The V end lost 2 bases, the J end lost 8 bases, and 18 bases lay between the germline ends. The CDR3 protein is CASSESGRVMPGYTF. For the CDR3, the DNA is TGTGCCAGCAGTGAATCGGGCAGGGTGATGCCCGGCTACACCTTC.

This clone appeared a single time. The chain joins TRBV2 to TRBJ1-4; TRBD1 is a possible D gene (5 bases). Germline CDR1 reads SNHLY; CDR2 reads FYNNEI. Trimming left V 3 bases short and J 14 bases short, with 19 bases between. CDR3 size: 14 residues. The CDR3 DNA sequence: TGTGCCAGCAGTGACCAGGGTAGTAGTACCTTTCTGTTTTTT. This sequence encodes CASSDQGSSTFLFF.

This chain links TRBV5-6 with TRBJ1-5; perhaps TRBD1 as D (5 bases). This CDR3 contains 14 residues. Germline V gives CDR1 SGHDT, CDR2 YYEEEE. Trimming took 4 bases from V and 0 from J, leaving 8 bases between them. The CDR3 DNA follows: TGTGCCAGCAGCGGACACCTTAGCAATCAGCCCCAGCATTTT. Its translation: CASSGHLSNQPQHF.

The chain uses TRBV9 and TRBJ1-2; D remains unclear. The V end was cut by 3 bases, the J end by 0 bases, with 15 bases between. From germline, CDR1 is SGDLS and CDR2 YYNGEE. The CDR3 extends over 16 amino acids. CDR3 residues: CASSASPTHANYGYTF. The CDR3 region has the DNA TGTGCCAGCAGCGCCTCTCCGACACACGCTAACTATGGCTACACCTTC.